This T cell receptor beta chain came from a study of radiation and T cells in renal cell carcinoma. Data came from immunoSEQ multiplex PCR; TCRdb stores just in-frame clones and leaves some out. The sample lists about 170,000 clones, roughly 90% occurring once. This clone was picked up a small number of times. Stated time point: blood 4 weeks post-SBRT, at nephrectomy. Treatment meaning: 15 Gy SBRT to primary tumor, nephrectomy 4 weeks later. This sequence was found in a woman in her 50s with renal cell carcinoma. The material sequenced was blood, taken from a patient whose treatment included radiotherapy and nephrectomy.

The CDR3 region has the DNA TGTGCCAGCAGTCCACAGGGGCCCCTCCACTTT. Protein sequence: CASSPQGPLHF. The rearrangement uses TRBV6-1 and TRBJ1-6; 7 nucleotides agree with TRBD1. The CDR3 is 11 residues long. Germline-derived CDR1 and CDR2 are MNHNS and SASEGT. Germline trimming cut 5 bases from V and 13 bases from J; bases unmatched to any gene: 2.